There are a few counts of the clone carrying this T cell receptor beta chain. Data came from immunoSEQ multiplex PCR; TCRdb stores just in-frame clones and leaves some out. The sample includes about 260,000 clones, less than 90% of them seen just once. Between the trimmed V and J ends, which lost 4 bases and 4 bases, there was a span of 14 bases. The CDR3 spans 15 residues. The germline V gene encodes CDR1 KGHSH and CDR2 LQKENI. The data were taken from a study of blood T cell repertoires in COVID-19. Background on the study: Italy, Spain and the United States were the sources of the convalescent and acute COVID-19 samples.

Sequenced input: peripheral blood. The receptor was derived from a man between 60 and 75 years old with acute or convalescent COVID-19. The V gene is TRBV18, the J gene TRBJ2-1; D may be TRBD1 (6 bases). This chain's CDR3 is CASSLTRDTYNEQFF. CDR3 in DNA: TGTGCCAGCTCACTCACCAGGGACACTTACAATGAGCAGTTCTTC.